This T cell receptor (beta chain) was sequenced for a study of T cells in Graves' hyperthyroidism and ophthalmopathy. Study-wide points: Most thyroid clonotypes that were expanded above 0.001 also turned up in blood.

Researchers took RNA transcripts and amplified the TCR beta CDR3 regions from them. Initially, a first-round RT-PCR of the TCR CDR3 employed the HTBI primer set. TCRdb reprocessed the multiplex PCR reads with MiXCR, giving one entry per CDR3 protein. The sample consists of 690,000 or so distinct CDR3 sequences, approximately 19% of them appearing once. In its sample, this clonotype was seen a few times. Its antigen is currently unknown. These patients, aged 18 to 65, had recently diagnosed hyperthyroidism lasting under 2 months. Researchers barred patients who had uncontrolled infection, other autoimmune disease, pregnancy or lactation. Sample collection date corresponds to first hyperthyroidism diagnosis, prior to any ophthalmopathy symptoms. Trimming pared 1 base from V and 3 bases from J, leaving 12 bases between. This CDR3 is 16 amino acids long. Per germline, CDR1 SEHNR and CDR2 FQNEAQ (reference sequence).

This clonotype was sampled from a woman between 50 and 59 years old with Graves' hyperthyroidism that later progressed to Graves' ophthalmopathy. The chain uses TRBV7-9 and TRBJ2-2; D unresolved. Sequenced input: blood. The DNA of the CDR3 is TGTGCCAGCAGCTTAGAGGACGGTGTGGACACCGGGGAGCTGTTTTTT. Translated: CASSLEDGVDTGELFF.